The clone carrying this T cell receptor beta chain showed up many times. Its antigen is still unknown. The length of the CDR3 is 18 residues. Losses at the gene ends were 7 bases for V and 0 bases for J; bases not matched to a gene: 18. Germline values: CDR1 SQVTM, CDR2 ANQGSEA. The data were taken from a study of T cell repertoires in cytomegalovirus infection. TCRdb reprocessed the reads with MiXCR, giving one entry per CDR3 protein. The profile shows about 180,000 distinct CDR3 sequences, approximately 15% of them singletons. Whole-study results and caveats: In two of eight donors, the top clonotype was HLA-C-restricted CMV-specific.

The origin of this receptor is a human donor in good health (CMV status not recorded). Some clones in this sample may be carry-over from other donors' samples. The V and J genes are TRBV29-1 and TRBJ2-4; 7 positions agree with TRBD1. Sequencing input: PBMCs. The DNA of the CDR3 is TGCAGCGCGCGCTCCACGGCCCCGGGACAGCTAGCCAAAAACATTCAGTACTTC. This encodes CSARSTAPGQLAKNIQYF.